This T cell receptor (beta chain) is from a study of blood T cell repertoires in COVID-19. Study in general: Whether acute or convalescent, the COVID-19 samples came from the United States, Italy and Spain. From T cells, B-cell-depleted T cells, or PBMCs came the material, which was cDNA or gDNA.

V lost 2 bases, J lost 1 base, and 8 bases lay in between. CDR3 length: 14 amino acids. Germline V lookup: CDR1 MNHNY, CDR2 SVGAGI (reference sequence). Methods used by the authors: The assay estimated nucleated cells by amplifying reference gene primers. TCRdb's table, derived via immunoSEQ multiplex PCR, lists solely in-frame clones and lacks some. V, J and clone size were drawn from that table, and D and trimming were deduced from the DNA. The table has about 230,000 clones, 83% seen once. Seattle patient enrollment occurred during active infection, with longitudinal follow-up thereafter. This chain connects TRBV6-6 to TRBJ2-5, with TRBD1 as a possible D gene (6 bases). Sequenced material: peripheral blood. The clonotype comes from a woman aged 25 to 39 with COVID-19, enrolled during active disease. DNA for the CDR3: TGTGCCAGCAGTTACGCAGGGGCCCAAGAGACCCAGTACTTC. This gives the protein CASSYAGAQETQYF.